This T cell receptor (beta chain) is drawn from a study of T cells in Graves' hyperthyroidism and ophthalmopathy (dated by TCRdb to about 2019). For the wider study: Peripheral blood samples were taken at the time of initial diagnosis, prior to any treatment. The paper reports TCR Vbeta CDR3 sequencing of about 140 peripheral blood samples: 43 ophthalmopathy, fewer than 80 hyperthyroidism and around 17 progressor patients. The roughly 99 discovery patients were divided at random into training and test sets in a 7:3 ratio. Prospective prediction of ophthalmopathy was tested in an independent validation cohort consisting of some 19 hyperthyroidism patients and 15 or so patients who later progressed to ophthalmopathy. Once sampling was done, hyperthyroidism patients were given methimazole at a starting dose of 30 mg daily, whereas ophthalmopathy patients were given high-dose intravenous methylprednisolone. In addition, the study compared T-cell repertoires in thyroid tissue and in blood from over 5 Graves' hyperthyroidism patients. To identify distinguishing TCR V-J signatures, a discovery cohort of roughly 100 patients was used, comprising some 45 with Graves' ophthalmopathy and around 57 with stable Graves' hyperthyroidism. Summary of the overall study and its limitations: Most expanded thyroid clonotypes (frequency above 0.001) were also detected in blood, a finding suggesting that blood repertoires may reflect thyroid immune responses. In cross-validation, a model built on a 13 V-J signature told ophthalmopathy apart from stable hyperthyroidism with 85% to 90% sensitivity and roughly 83% specificity, and in testing the same model reached 80%/75%. In validation, the model predicted progression to ophthalmopathy a median of about 5.9 months before onset, with about 64% sensitivity and about 75% specificity. No statistical method was used to fix the sample size in advance, and group allocation was not hidden from the investigators.

Amplification of TCR beta CDR3 regions was carried out from RNA transcripts. For the first round of RT-PCR on the TCR CDR3, the HTBI primer set was used together with the Qiagen OneStep RT-PCR kit. Libraries were constructed in a second round of multiplex PCR, after which size selection and purification were carried out. Libraries were sequenced paired-end with 100 bp reads on an Illumina HiSeq2000. The authors' analysis ran thus. SOAPnuke was used to process the raw data, with reads discarded if the reads contained adapters or uncalled bases, had a mean Phred below 15, or lacked an exact constant-primer or identifier match. High-quality paired reads were merged using COPE v1.2.5, and each unique nucleotide sequence was defined as a clonotype. Clonotypes were aligned to IMGT TRBV, TRBD and TRBJ reference segments using MiTCR v1.1. The analysis included only V-J combinations with a frequency above 0.0001, which together covered over 98% of the repertoires. The TCS score was defined as F50 (clonal expansion) divided by E x V (chaos), with BLOSUM62-based TCRdist calculated between CDR3 peptides within each V-J. Welch's t-statistics and random forest reduced approximately 520 V-J features to 13, which were used in a naive Bayes classifier (R e1071). TCRdb reworked the public reads: Q25 trimming with fastp, MiXCR clone assembly, productive beta chains retained. Each CDR3 protein appears once, grouped with its most common genes and DNA. These V and J calls derive from TCRdb rather than the authors' analysis. This sample gives about 400,000 distinct CDR3 sequences in total; roughly an eighth of them show up just once. The top ten hold less than 6.5% of the sample.

Stable Graves' hyperthyroidism was defined as no progression to ophthalmopathy during 18 months of follow-up. Hyperthyroidism patients were aged 18 to 65 years and newly diagnosed, with disease duration of less than 2 months. The study excluded patients with uncontrolled infections, other autoimmune diseases, pregnancy or lactation. Diagnoses were based on clinical symptoms, serum thyroxine and TRAb, thyroid ultrasound and orbital computed tomography. Ficoll-Paque density gradient centrifugation was used to isolate PBMCs from about 10 ml of fresh peripheral blood. Total RNA was extracted using Trizol reagent, and RNA quality was assessed on an Agilent 2100 Bioanalyzer. There are 14 amino acids in the CDR3, from cysteine to phenylalanine inclusive. Left in the record is the CDR3 DNA by itself, 42 bases read in frame from the first base. Per the germline V gene (reference sequence), LGHDT is the CDR1 and YNNKEL is the CDR2. From V the trimming removes 5 bases and from J it removes 4 bases, while the gene matches leave 4 bases of the junction unaccounted for.

This clonotype came up many times. The antigen it binds to is not known. There are no base qualities to consult, and no much larger clone falls within one base. This TCR came from a woman between 18 and 30 years old with Graves' hyperthyroidism. The chain is made from TRBV3-1 and TRBJ1-2, with 10 middle bases fitting TRBD1. Sequenced material: blood. CDR3 protein: CASSADRGLYGYTF. The DNA is TGTGCCAGCAGCGCAGACAGGGGGCTCTATGGCTACACCTTC. The reference TRBV3-1 and TRBJ1-2 proteins fill in what lies around the CDR3, so the full variable domain reads DTAVSQTPKYLVTQMGNDKSIKCEQNLGHDTMYWYKQDSKKFLKIMFSYNNKELIINETVPNRFSPKSPDKAHLNLHINSLELGDSAVYFCASSADRGLYGYTFGSGTRLTVV.